The next 20 T cell receptor beta chains were all read from a single sample in a study of T cell responses to AZD1222 COVID-19 vaccine. The data were produced by immunoSEQ multiplex PCR, yet TCRdb's version contains in-frame clones alone and is incomplete. In the table there are 92,000 or so clones, about 89% of which are singletons. Sequencing was performed on peripheral blood, taken on day 0 of AZD1222 vaccination. The receptors here all came from an adult in good health.

The chain couples TRBV7-3 to TRBJ2-1; 7 bases are shared with TRBD1. The CDR3 covers 16 residues. CDR1 SGHTA and CDR2 FQGTGA come from the germline V gene. Germline trimming cut 0 bases from V and 8 bases from J; bases unmatched to any gene: 10. Written as DNA, the CDR3 is TGTGCCAGCAGCTTAACTCGGACAGGCGCCACGGATGAGCAGTTCTTC. This gives the protein CASSLTRTGATDEQFF.

V is TRBV5-6 and J is TRBJ2-2, with 11 nucleotides matching TRBD2. Germline V gives CDR1 SGHDT, CDR2 YYEEEE. J was trimmed by 4 bases and V by 4 bases; bases with no gene match: 9. The CDR3 runs to 17 residues. CDR3 loop: CASSRRLAGGATGELFF. CDR3 DNA: TGTGCCAGCAGCCGACGTCTAGCGGGGGGAGCCACCGGGGAGCTGTTTTTT.

The rearrangement joins TRBV2 to TRBJ1-1; D remains ambiguous. Germline CDR1 is SNHLY and CDR2 is FYNNEI. The CDR3 has 14 residues. Trimming stripped 6 bases from V and 0 bases from J, with 11 bases between. The CDR3 is CASSKDRVNTEAFF. The CDR3 DNA is TGTGCCAGCAGCAAGGACCGGGTGAACACTGAAGCTTTCTTT.

This chain joins TRBV7-9 and TRBJ1-5, with D maybe TRBD1 (6 bases). This CDR3 has 16 amino acids. Between the trimmed V and J ends, which lost 4 bases and 0 bases, there was a span of 13 bases. Germline V gene lookup returns CDR1 SEHNR and CDR2 FQNEAQ (reference sequence). CDR3 bases: TGTGCCAGCAGCTCTACGACAGGTAATAGCAATCAGCCCCAGCATTTT. Its translation is CASSSTTGNSNQPQHF.

The chain has TRBV5-6 and TRBJ1-4; D not certain. Per the germline V gene, CDR1 is SGHDT and CDR2 is YYEEEE. This CDR3 region has 13 residues. The V end was cut by 4 bases, the J end by 8 bases, with 12 bases between. The CDR3 loop is CASSPGLGEKLFF. In nucleotides, the CDR3 is TGTGCCAGCAGCCCGGGTCTTGGGGAAAAACTGTTTTTT.

On this clone itself: This specimen includes other DNA sequences encoding the same CDR3. The V call is TRBV20-1, the J call TRBJ2-5; no clear D gene. V was shortened by 4 bases and J by 5 bases, with 5 bases between the two germline ends. The CDR3 runs 10 residues. Germline CDR1 and CDR2: DFQATT and SNEGSKA (reference sequence). CDR3 coding DNA: TGCAGTGCTACCAGGGAGACCCAGTACTTC. Translation: CSATRETQYF.

The chain carries TRBV30 and TRBJ1-1, with D hard to call. V was trimmed by 3 bases and J by 0 bases, leaving 5 bases between them. This CDR3 spans 12 amino acids. Germline V lookup: CDR1 GTSNPN, CDR2 SVGIG (reference sequence). The CDR3 DNA sequence: TGTGCCTGGAGATCTATGAACACTGAAGCTTTCTTT. Amino acid sequence: CAWRSMNTEAFF.

V and J are TRBV11-2 and TRBJ2-5; 8 nucleotides align to TRBD1. Germline assignment: CDR1 SGHAT and CDR2 FQNNGV. V lost 5 bases to trimming and J lost 4 bases; unmatched junction nucleotides: 6. The CDR3 totals 14 residues. CDR3 loop: CASSGTGRGETQYF. The DNA for the CDR3 is TGTGCCAGCAGCGGGACAGGTCGAGGAGAGACCCAGTACTTC.

In this sample, this clone turned up once. The chain has TRBV19 and TRBJ1-5; D is undetermined. Germline V gene lookup returns CDR1 LNHDA and CDR2 SQIVND (reference sequence). This CDR3 has 15 amino acids. Trimming took 5 bases from V and 0 from J, leaving 11 bases between them. The CDR3 loop is CASSYTAVSNQPQHF. DNA of the CDR3: TGTGCCAGTAGTTATACGGCAGTTAGCAATCAGCCCCAGCATTTT.

This sequence joins TRBV4-1 and TRBJ1-4; a possible D gene is TRBD1 (5 bases). The CDR3 extends over 16 amino acids. The V end lost 1 base, the J end lost 3 bases, and 12 bases lay between the germline ends. Per germline, CDR1 MGHRA and CDR2 YSYEKL. DNA of the CDR3: TGCGCCAGCAGCCAAGGTTTGAGGGGTGCTAATGAAAAACTGTTTTTT. The encoded protein is CASSQGLRGANEKLFF.

This clone was observed a handful of times. The DNA for the CDR3 is TGCAGCGGAAAGACAGCCTCCTACGAGCAGTACTTC. It specifies CSGKTASYEQYF. The V and J genes are TRBV29-1 and TRBJ2-7; D possibly corresponds to TRBD1 (5 bases). The CDR3 spans 12 residues. V was cut by 7 bases and J by 0 bases, with 10 bases left in between. Germline values: CDR1 SQVTM, CDR2 ANQGSEA.

This rearrangement joins TRBV29-1 to TRBJ2-7; D might be TRBD2 (7 bases). The CDR3 has 17 residues. Germline CDR1 is SQVTM and CDR2 is ANQGSEA. V was pared by 6 bases and J by 2 bases, with 26 bases between. Written as DNA, the CDR3 is TGCAGCGTCGGGAGGTCGCCAGGGGAGGGAGTAACCTACGAGCAGTACTTC. This gives the protein CSVGRSPGEGVTYEQYF.

V is TRBV20-1 and J is TRBJ2-5; D is possibly TRBD1 (6 bases). This CDR3 is built from 15 residues. From germline, CDR1 is DFQATT and CDR2 SNEGSKA (reference sequence). Trimming took off 3 bases at V and 5 bases at J, with 19 bases between the two ends. Here the CDR3 DNA reads TGCAGTGCTAGTCGACGACAGGCCATGATGGAGACCCAGTACTTC. It encodes CSASRRQAMMETQYF.

This clone turned up a few times. This sequence joins TRBV28 and TRBJ2-5; D remains unclear. Germline CDR1 reads MDHEN; CDR2 reads SYDVKM. This CDR3 region has 12 residues. V was cut by 5 bases and J by 5 bases, with 9 bases left in between. The DNA for the CDR3 is TGTGCCAGCAGTCCCCTGGGGGAGACCCAGTACTTC. It translates to CASSPLGETQYF.

The V and J genes are TRBV11-2 and TRBJ1-2, with a tentative D call TRBD1 (5 bases). This CDR3 region has 14 residues. The V and J ends lost 3 bases and 1 base respectively, with 9 bases between them. From germline, CDR1 is SGHAT and CDR2 FQNNGV. CDR3 residues: CASSFQGYNYGYTF. The CDR3 nucleotides are TGTGCCAGCAGCTTTCAGGGTTATAACTATGGCTACACCTTC.

This clone was recorded once. The chain combines TRBV11-2 with TRBJ2-7; tentatively, D is TRBD1 (6 bases). CDR3 size: 15 residues. CDR1 is SGHAT, CDR2 FQNNGV, per germline. V dropped 6 bases and J dropped 3 bases, with 18 bases sitting between them. CDR3: CASSSNPGHNYEQYF. The CDR3 nucleotides read TGTGCCAGCAGTTCAAACCCGGGACACAACTACGAGCAGTACTTC. Full variable domain (outside the CDR3, taken from reference TRBV11-2 and TRBJ2-7): EAGVAQSPRYKIIEKRQSVAFWCNPISGHATLYWYQQILGQGPKLLIQFQNNGVVDDSQLPKDRFSAERLKGVDSTLKIQPAKLEDSAVYLCASSSNPGHNYEQYFGPGTRLTVT.

This chain links TRBV19 with TRBJ2-3; D is uncertain. Trimming stripped 2 bases from V and 1 base from J, with 7 bases between. The V gene's germline CDR1 is LNHDA and CDR2 SQIVND (reference sequence). This CDR3 has 14 amino acids. The CDR3 DNA follows: TGTGCCAGTAGTATACATTCCGGCACAGATACGCAGTATTTT. Translating gives CASSIHSGTDTQYF. Drawing the rest from reference TRBV19 and TRBJ2-3, the complete variable domain is DGGITQSPKYLFRKEGQNVTLSCEQNLNHDAMYWYRQDPGQGLRLIYYSQIVNDFQKGDIAEGYSVSREKKESFPLTVTSAQKNPTAFYLCASSIHSGTDTQYFGPGTRLTVL.

The chain joins TRBV7-2 to TRBJ2-7; TRBD1 agrees at 8 bases. In germline, CDR1 is SGHTA, CDR2 FQGNSA. The J segment lost 4 bases and the V segment lost 5 bases, leaving 10 bases of the junction unmatched. The CDR3 covers 15 residues. CDR3: CASSRLGQGAYEQYF. As DNA, the CDR3 is TGTGCCAGCAGCCGTCTGGGGCAGGGGGCTTACGAGCAGTACTTC. Complete variable domain (other parts from reference TRBV7-2 and TRBJ2-7): GAGVSQSPSNKVTEKGKDVELRCDPISGHTALYWYRQSLGQGLEFLIYFQGNSAPDKSGLPSDRFSAERTGGSVSTLTIQRTQQEDSAVYLCASSRLGQGAYEQYFGPGTRLTVT.

This chain connects TRBV6-5 to TRBJ2-2; D possibly corresponds to TRBD1 (6 bases). The CDR3 has 14 amino acids. Per germline, CDR1 MNHEY and CDR2 SVGAGI. V shed 8 bases and J shed 2 bases, with 12 bases lying between them. The CDR3 DNA is TGTGCCAGCTTTTCCAGGGGAAACACCGGGGAGCTGTTTTTT. It is translated as CASFSRGNTGELFF.

The gene calls are TRBV5-4 and TRBJ1-2; 7 bases align to TRBD1. The trim removed 0 bases at V and 3 bases at J, leaving 5 bases unmatched. Germline CDR1 SGHNT, CDR2 YYREEE (reference sequence). The CDR3 has 15 amino acids. The CDR3 sequence: CASSLDRQGYYGYTF. The CDR3 bases are TGTGCCAGCAGCTTGGACCGACAGGGTTACTATGGCTACACCTTC.